These 11 T cell receptor beta chains were all obtained from the same sample, sequenced in a study of blood T cell repertoires in COVID-19 (dated by TCRdb to 2020 to 2021). The library relied on the immunoSEQ multiplex PCR assay. TCRdb's version of the immuneACCESS table is confined to in-frame rearrangements and falls short of the full clone set. An unresolved V gene accounts for under half of the shortfall where checked; the remainder is of unknown origin. Recorded for this sample are about 89,000 clones; 75% to 85% of them occurred a single time. The ten largest clones represent about 19% of the sample. Sequencing input: peripheral blood. The receptors were sampled from a woman older than 75 with acute or convalescent COVID-19.

This clone was counted between two and nine times. The genes are TRBV7-9 and TRBJ1-6; D call uncertain. Trimming left V 0 bases short and J 8 bases short, with 8 bases between. Germline-derived CDR1 and CDR2 are SEHNR and FQNEAQ (reference sequence). This CDR3 spans 14 amino acids. CDR3 loop: CASSLAAADSPLHF. Here the CDR3 DNA reads TGTGCCAGCAGCTTAGCGGCCGCAGATTCACCCCTCCACTTT.

The V gene is TRBV3-1 (or the pseudogene TRBV3-2), the J gene TRBJ2-3, with 12 bases identical to TRBD2. The V and J ends lost 4 bases and 4 bases, in that order; junction bases with no gene match: 6. The CDR3 loop spans 16 amino acids. CDR1 is LGHDT and CDR2 is YNNKEL in the germline V gene (reference sequence). In DNA form, the CDR3 reads TGTGCCAGCAGCCCCCGACTAGCGGGAGATCCAGATACGCAGTATTTT. As protein: CASSPRLAGDPDTQYF.

CDR3 sequence: CAIREQGDYGYTF. The CDR3 nucleotides are TGTGCCATCAGGGAGCAGGGGGACTATGGCTACACCTTC. This chain joins TRBV10-3 and TRBJ1-2; TRBD1 agrees at 7 bases. Germline V CDR1 and CDR2: ENHRY, SYGVKD. The trim removed 6 bases at V and 3 bases at J, leaving 4 bases unmatched. The CDR3 is 13 residues long.

The chain links TRBV7-2 to TRBJ1-1, with 8 bases aligning to TRBD1. The length of the CDR3 is 14 residues. Germline-derived CDR1 and CDR2 are SGHTA and FQGNSA. J was trimmed by 0 bases and V by 5 bases; bases with no gene match: 2. The DNA for the CDR3 is TGTGCCAGCAGCGTGGGACAGGTGAACACTGAAGCTTTCTTT. This codes for CASSVGQVNTEAFF.

The chain uses TRBV2 and TRBJ1-4; TRBD1 aligns across 7 bases. V lost 6 bases and J lost 0; bases outside the gene matches: 1. There are 14 residues in the CDR3. The germline V gene has CDR1 SNHLY and CDR2 FYNNEI. CDR3 coding DNA: TGTGCCAGCAGAGGGACAGCAACTAATGAAAAACTGTTTTTT. Translating gives CASRGTATNEKLFF. Drawing the rest from reference TRBV2 and TRBJ1-4, the complete variable domain is EPEVTQTPSHQVTQMGQEVILRCVPISNHLYFYWYRQILGQKVEFLVSFYNNEISEKSEIFDDQFSVERPDGSNFTLKIRSTKLEDSAMYFCASRGTATNEKLFFGSGTQLSVL.

The CDR3 region is CASSGGQGAAYEQYF. The CDR3 region has the DNA TGTGCCAGCTCAGGGGGACAGGGGGCCGCCTACGAGCAGTACTTC. The J gene is TRBJ2-7, the V gene TRBV18; TRBD1 matches at 12 bases. Germline CDR1 KGHSH, CDR2 LQKENI. Trimming cost V 5 bases and J 2 bases; bases outside gene matches: 4. CDR3 length: 15 residues.

The CDR3 region has the DNA TGTGCCAGCAGCTTAGGCAGTATGAACACTGAAGCTTTCTTT. Its protein product is CASSLGSMNTEAFF. The V gene is TRBV11-2, the J gene TRBJ1-1, with no clear D. Trimming took off 1 base at V and 0 bases at J, with 6 bases between the two ends. The CDR3 is made up of 14 amino acids. Germline V gene lookup returns CDR1 SGHAT and CDR2 FQNNGV.

The rearrangement links TRBV12-5 to TRBJ2-7, with 8 bases lining up with TRBD1. CDR1 LGHNT and CDR2 FRNRAP come from the germline V gene. CDR3 length: 14 residues. Trimming removed 1 base from V and 3 bases from J; junction bases left unmatched: 2. CDR3 nucleotide sequence: TGTGCTAGTGGTTTGGCTACAGGGGGCTACGAGCAGTACTTC. Protein sequence: CASGLATGGYEQYF. Drawing the rest from reference TRBV12-5 and TRBJ2-7, the complete variable domain is DARVTQTPRHKVTEMGQEVTMRCQPILGHNTVFWYRQTMMQGLELLAYFRNRAPLDDSGMPKDRFSAEMPDATLATLKIQPSEPRDSAVYFCASGLATGGYEQYFGPGTRLTVT.

This chain links TRBV9 with TRBJ1-4; 8 bases are shared with TRBD1. Germline trimming cut 4 bases from V and 2 bases from J; bases unmatched to any gene: 4. CDR1 is SGDLS, CDR2 YYNGEE, per germline. This CDR3 spans 15 amino acids. For the CDR3, the DNA is TGTGCCAGCAGCCCCCAGGGGGCCACTAATGAAAAACTGTTTTTT. Its protein product is CASSPQGATNEKLFF.

This clone was recorded a few times. V usage is TRBV7-9 and J usage is TRBJ2-2; TRBD1 matches 7 bases. V lost 5 bases and J lost 6; bases outside the gene matches: 9. Germline lookup yields CDR1 SEHNR and CDR2 FQNEAQ (reference sequence). The CDR3 is 15 amino acids. The DNA of the CDR3 is TGTGCCAGCAGCCATCCGACAGGGTCCCCCGGGGAGCTGTTTTTT. It specifies CASSHPTGSPGELFF.

The V gene is TRBV5-5, the J gene TRBJ1-2; 9 bases fit TRBD1. CDR1 is SGHKS, CDR2 YYEKEE, per germline (reference sequence). The ends lost 4 bases at V and 8 bases at J; junction bases unmatched: 6. The length of the CDR3 is 13 residues. The CDR3 DNA reads TGTGCCAGCAGCCCACAGGGGGCGCGGGGCTACACCTTC. The encoded protein is CASSPQGARGYTF.